This T cell receptor beta chain was identified in a study of blood T cell repertoires in COVID-19. Study details: The study drew acute and convalescent COVID-19 samples from the United States, Italy and Spain.

Generated by immunoSEQ multiplex PCR, the TCRdb table keeps only in-frame clones and is missing some. There are 95,000 or so clones in the sample; more than 80% occur only once, and roughly 24% lies in the top ten. Deletions cut 3 bases from V and 8 bases from J, with 13 bases between. In germline, CDR1 is SEHNR, CDR2 FQNEAQ (reference sequence). The CDR3 contains 14 residues. The genes are TRBV7-9 and TRBJ1-4; tentative D call: TRBD1 (5 bases). The TCR was taken from a human donor in a cohort sampled during active COVID-19. Sequencing used peripheral blood. Here the CDR3 DNA reads TGTGCCAGCAGCTTTATCCAGGGAGGGGAAAAACTGTTTTTT. Its translation: CASSFIQGGEKLFF.